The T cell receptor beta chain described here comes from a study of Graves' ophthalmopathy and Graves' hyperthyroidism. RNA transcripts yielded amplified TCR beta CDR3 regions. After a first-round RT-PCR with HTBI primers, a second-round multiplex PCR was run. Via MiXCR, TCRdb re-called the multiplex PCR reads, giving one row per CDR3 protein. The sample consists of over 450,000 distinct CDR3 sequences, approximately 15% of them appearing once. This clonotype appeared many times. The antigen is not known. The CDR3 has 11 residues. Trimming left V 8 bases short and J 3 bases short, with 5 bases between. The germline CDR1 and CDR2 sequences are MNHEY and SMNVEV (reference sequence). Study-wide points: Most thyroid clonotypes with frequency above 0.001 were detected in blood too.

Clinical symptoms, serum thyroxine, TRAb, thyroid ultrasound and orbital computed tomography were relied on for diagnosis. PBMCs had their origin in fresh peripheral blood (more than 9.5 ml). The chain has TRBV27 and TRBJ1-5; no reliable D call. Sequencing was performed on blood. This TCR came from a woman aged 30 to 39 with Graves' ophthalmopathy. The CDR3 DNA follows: TGTGCCAGCCCTACCAATCAGCCCCAGCATTTT. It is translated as CASPTNQPQHF.